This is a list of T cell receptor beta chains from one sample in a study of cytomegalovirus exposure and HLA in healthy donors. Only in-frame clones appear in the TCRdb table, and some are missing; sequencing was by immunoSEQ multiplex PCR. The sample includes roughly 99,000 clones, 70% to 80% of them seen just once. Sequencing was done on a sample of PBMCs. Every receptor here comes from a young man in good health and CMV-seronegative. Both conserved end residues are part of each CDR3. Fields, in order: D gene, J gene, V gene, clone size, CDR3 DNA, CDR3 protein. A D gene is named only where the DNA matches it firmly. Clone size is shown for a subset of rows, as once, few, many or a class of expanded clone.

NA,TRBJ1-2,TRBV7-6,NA,TGTGCCAGCAGCTTAGGGACAAGCAACTATGGCTACACCTTC,CASSLGTSNYGYTF
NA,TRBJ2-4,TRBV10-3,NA,TGTGCCAGCCGACTAGCCAAAAACATTCAGTACTTC,CASRLAKNIQYF
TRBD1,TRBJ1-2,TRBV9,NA,TGTGCCAGCAGCGTAGAAAACAGGGGCCCGGGGGCTAACTATGGCTACACCTTC,CASSVENRGPGANYGYTF
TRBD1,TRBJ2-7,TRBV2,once,TGTGCCAGCAACGTCGGGACAGGGCCTTTTTTCTCCTACGAGCAGTACTTC,CASNVGTGPFFSYEQYF
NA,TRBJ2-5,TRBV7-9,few,TGTTCCAGCAGCTCCATGGACTTTAGCGCGGAGACCCAGTACTTC,CSSSSMDFSAETQYF
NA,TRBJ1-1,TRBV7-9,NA,TGTGCCAGCAGTCCCCAGGGAATGAACACTGAAGCTTTCTTT,CASSPQGMNTEAFF
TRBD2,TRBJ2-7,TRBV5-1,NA,TGCGCCAGCCGGGCTAGCGGGGGGGCGAAGCAGTACTTC,CASRASGGAKQYF
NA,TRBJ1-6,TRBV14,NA,TGTGCCAGCAGCCAAGAAAAGGGGCCCAATTCACCCCTCCACTTT,CASSQEKGPNSPLHF
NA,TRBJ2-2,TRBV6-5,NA,TGTGCCAGCCATAACACCGGGGAGCTGTTTTTT,CASHNTGELFF
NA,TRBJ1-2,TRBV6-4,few,TGTGCCAGCAGCCGAACGCGAGGCAGTAATGGCTACACCTTC,CASSRTRGSNGYTF
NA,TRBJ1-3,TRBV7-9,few,TGTGCCAGCAGCCGCGATCCGCCGGTGAGGGCCCGCTCTGGAAACACCATATATTTT,CASSRDPPVRARSGNTIYF
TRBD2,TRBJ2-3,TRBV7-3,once,TGTGCCAGCAGCCGAGCGGGAGGCAGCACAGATACGCAGTATTTT,CASSRAGGSTDTQYF
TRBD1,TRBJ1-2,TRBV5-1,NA,TGCGCCAGCAGCTCGCTACGAACAGGGGAGGTGAACTATGGCTACCCCTTC,CASSSLRTGEVNYGYPF
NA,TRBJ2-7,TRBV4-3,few,TGCGCCAGCAGCCAAGGGGCCGGACAGCCTTACGAGCAGTACTTC,CASSQGAGQPYEQYF
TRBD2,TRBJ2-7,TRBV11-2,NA,TGTGCCTCCGAGGGGCGGGGGGGCTACGAGCAGTACTTC,CASEGRGGYEQYF
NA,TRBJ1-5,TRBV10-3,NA,TGTGCCTCACAGTTGTTTAGCAATCAGCCCCAGCATTTT,CASQLFSNQPQHF
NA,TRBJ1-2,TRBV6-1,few,TGTGCCAGCAGCCGATCCAGGGGAGTTAACTATGGCTACACCTTC,CASSRSRGVNYGYTF
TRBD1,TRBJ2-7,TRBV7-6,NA,TGTGCCAGCAGCGCGGGACAGGGAAACTACGAGCAGTACTTC,CASSAGQGNYEQYF